These 20 T cell receptor beta chains were sequenced from one sample in a study of identical twins' blood T cells. TCRdb independently ran MiXCR on the 5' RACE reads; one entry per CDR3 protein. Found here are 300,000 to 400,000 distinct CDR3 sequences, 28% of them singletons; the top ten hold roughly 5.5%. The sample taken for sequencing was PBMCs. The receptors stem from a woman between 18 and 55 years old in good health.

The chain recombines TRBV6-5 with TRBJ1-5; possible D gene TRBD1, 5 bases. The ends were cut back, 5 bases at V and 6 bases at J, with 11 bases in the middle. The length of the CDR3 is 13 residues. The germline CDR1 and CDR2 sequences are MNHEY and SVGAGI. The CDR3 sequence is CASSRGEGQPQHF. As DNA, the CDR3 is TGTGCCAGCAGTAGAGGGGAGGGTCAGCCCCAGCATTTT.

This clonotype was counted between two and nine times. The chain carries TRBV29-1 and TRBJ1-1; TRBD1 might be the D (6 bases). The germline V gene has CDR1 SQVTM and CDR2 ANQGSEA. V lost 4 bases and J 1 base, leaving 19 bases between the germline ends. The CDR3 length is 16 residues. The DNA of the CDR3 is TGCAGCGTTGCGGGGGGCGTTTGGGGTTCGAACACTGAAGCTTTCTTT. It encodes CSVAGGVWGSNTEAFF. Full variable domain (remainder filled in from reference TRBV29-1 and TRBJ1-1): SAVISQKPSRDICQRGTSLTIQCQVDSQVTMMFWYRQQPGQSLTLIATANQGSEATYESGFVIDKFPISRPNLTFSTLTVSNMSPEDSSIYLCSVAGGVWGSNTEAFFGQGTRLTVV.

Judged by abundance, this clonotype is large (0.1 to 1%). The V call is TRBV24-1, the J call TRBJ2-3, with D uncertain. This CDR3 has 13 amino acids. Trimming removed 1 base from V and 5 bases from J, with 6 bases in between. Germline loops: CDR1 KGHDR, CDR2 SFDVKD. CDR3 DNA: TGTGCCACCAGTGATTTAGCCGGAGATACGCAGTATTTT. This sequence encodes CATSDLAGDTQYF.

This clonotype was counted between two and nine times. The chain employs TRBV2 and TRBJ1-4; 9 bases match TRBD1. Trimming removed 3 bases from V and 5 bases from J; junction bases left unmatched: 4. The V gene's germline CDR1 is SNHLY and CDR2 FYNNEI. The CDR3 is 15 amino acids. In DNA form, the CDR3 reads TGTGCCAGCAGTGACCCGGGACAGGGAAATGAAAAACTGTTTTTT. Its protein product is CASSDPGQGNEKLFF.

V usage is TRBV5-1 and J usage is TRBJ1-2, with D hard to call. This CDR3 has 18 amino acids. The germline gives CDR1 SGHRS, CDR2 YFSETQ. Deletions cut 1 base from V and 8 bases from J, with 27 bases between. CDR3 DNA sequence: TGCGCCAGCAGCTTGAACCAATTTCCTGGAGGGAATCGGCGGGGCTACACCTTC. Translating it yields CASSLNQFPGGNRRGYTF.

This clonotype has just a few counts. The conserved phenylalanine or tryptophan is not found at the CDR3 terminus, so this likely reflects a read error. This chain uses TRBV20-1 with TRBJ1-2; 9 nucleotides align to TRBD1. Germline loops: CDR1 DFQATT, CDR2 SNEGSKA (reference sequence). There are 17 residues in the CDR3. CDR3 sequence reads: CSLPQTGTGYRDYGYTL. The CDR3 nucleotides are TGCAGCCTCCCCCAAACCGGGACAGGGTACCGGGACTATGGCTACACCCTC.

This sequence joins TRBV20-1 and TRBJ2-7; 7 nucleotides line up with TRBD1. Germline trimming cut 3 bases from V and 6 bases from J; bases unmatched to any gene: 8. The CDR3 runs 13 residues. The V gene's germline CDR1 is DFQATT and CDR2 SNEGSKA (reference sequence). CDR3 in amino acids: CSARGQTQREQYF. The CDR3 coding sequence is TGCAGTGCTAGGGGACAGACCCAACGCGAGCAGTACTTC.

This CDR3 is CASSFPLEGNTEAFF. CDR3 DNA sequence: TGCGCCAGCAGCTTCCCATTGGAAGGGAACACTGAAGCTTTCTTT. The chain has TRBV5-1 and TRBJ1-1, with no clear D. Germline V gene data show CDR1 as SGHRS and CDR2 as YFSETQ. This CDR3 comprises 15 residues. Trimming took off 2 bases at V and 1 base at J, with 12 bases between the two ends. The variable domain in full, completed from reference TRBV5-1 and TRBJ1-1, reads KAGVTQTPRYLIKTRGQQVTLSCSPISGHRSVSWYQQTPGQGLQFLFEYFSETQRNKGNFPGRFSGRQFSNSRSEMNVSTLELGDSALYLCASSFPLEGNTEAFFGQGTRLTVV.

V is TRBV6-5 and J is TRBJ2-1, with D hard to call. The V end lost 2 bases, the J end lost 5 bases, and 7 bases lay between the germline ends. Germline V gene lookup returns CDR1 MNHEY and CDR2 SVGAGI. The CDR3 totals 13 residues. CDR3 protein: CASSYPANNEQFF. CDR3 DNA sequence: TGTGCCAGCAGTTACCCGGCAAACAATGAGCAGTTCTTC.

The V call is TRBV29-1, the J call TRBJ2-1; D is ambiguous. Germline V gene sequence: CDR1 SQVTM, CDR2 ANQGSEA. The CDR3 has 13 residues. V was pared by 6 bases and J by 0 bases, with 9 bases between. The CDR3 protein is CSVCSSSYNEQFF. DNA of the CDR3: TGCAGCGTGTGCTCGAGCTCCTACAATGAGCAGTTCTTC.

A note on this clonotype: One base away lies a much larger clone, so this may be a sequencing read error. The chain combines TRBV10-3 with TRBJ2-1; tentatively, D is TRBD1 (6 bases). Germline CDR1 and CDR2: ENHRY and SYGVKD. This CDR3 region has 16 residues. The CDR3 region is CAVSGGQGKGTDEQFF. CDR3 nucleotide sequence: TGTGCCGTCAGTGGGGGCCAAGGAAAGGGCACGGATGAGCAGTTCTTC.

The gene calls are TRBV11-2 and TRBJ2-1, with D perhaps matching TRBD2 (5 bases). The CDR3 contains 12 residues. Trimming pared 6 bases from V and 8 bases from J, leaving 11 bases between. CDR1 is SGHAT, CDR2 FQNNGV, per germline. The CDR3 is CASRQSGDEQFF. CDR3 nucleotides: TGTGCCAGCAGACAGAGCGGTGATGAGCAGTTCTTC.

This clonotype was seen more than once but under ten times. The V and J genes are TRBV2 and TRBJ1-1; D may be TRBD1 (5 bases). The CDR3 has 14 residues. Germline V gene lookup returns CDR1 SNHLY and CDR2 FYNNEI. Trimming shortened V by 6 bases and J by 3 bases, and 14 bases separated the two germline ends. The CDR3 is CASRDPTVHTEAFF. The CDR3 DNA follows: TGTGCCAGCAGAGACCCGACAGTGCACACTGAAGCTTTCTTT.

This rearrangement joins TRBV3-1 to TRBJ1-5; weak D call: TRBD1 (6 bases). CDR3 length equals 15 residues. Germline loops: CDR1 LGHDT, CDR2 YNNKEL (reference sequence). V was cut by 1 base and J by 7 bases, with 14 bases left in between. This CDR3 reads CASSQAPSGAQPQHF. The CDR3 bases are TGTGCCAGCAGCCAAGCCCCGTCGGGGGCCCAGCCCCAGCATTTT.

The V call is TRBV20-1, the J call TRBJ1-3; D might be TRBD1 (6 bases). The ends were cut back, 6 bases at V and 1 base at J, with 10 bases in the middle. This CDR3 contains 13 residues. Germline-derived CDR1 and CDR2 are DFQATT and SNEGSKA (reference sequence). The CDR3 DNA is TGCAGTGCCTGGCAGGGGTCTGGAAACACCATATATTTT. Protein product: CSAWQGSGNTIYF.

This rearrangement joins TRBV5-1 to TRBJ2-2, with 8 bases lining up with TRBD1. Germline V gene sequence: CDR1 SGHRS, CDR2 YFSETQ. This CDR3 is 15 amino acids long. The trim removed 5 bases at V and 4 bases at J, leaving 7 bases unmatched. The CDR3: CASSQQGERTGELFF. DNA of the CDR3: TGCGCCAGCAGTCAACAGGGGGAGCGCACCGGGGAGCTGTTTTTT. The full variable domain, rest sourced from reference TRBV5-1 and TRBJ2-2, is KAGVTQTPRYLIKTRGQQVTLSCSPISGHRSVSWYQQTPGQGLQFLFEYFSETQRNKGNFPGRFSGRQFSNSRSEMNVSTLELGDSALYLCASSQQGERTGELFFGEGSRLTVL.

This clonotype was recorded only once. V usage is TRBV12-3 or TRBV12-4 and J usage is TRBJ1-5; 8 bases agree with TRBD1. Germline trimming cut 2 bases from V and 3 bases from J; bases unmatched to any gene: 3. CDR3 length: 15 residues. The CDR3 reads CASSLLDRANQPQHF. The CDR3 DNA reads as TGTGCCAGCAGTTTATTGGACAGGGCCAATCAGCCCCAGCATTTT.

The V gene is TRBV19, the J gene TRBJ2-5; tentative D call: TRBD2 (5 bases). Germline loops: CDR1 LNHDA, CDR2 SQIVND (reference sequence). The V end lost 5 bases, the J end lost 3 bases, and 19 bases lay between the germline ends. The CDR3 consists of 16 residues. The CDR3 loop reads CASSPTWAGGKETQYF. CDR3 DNA: TGTGCCAGTAGTCCGACGTGGGCAGGAGGTAAAGAGACCCAGTACTTC.

This clonotype appeared a few times. The chain uses TRBV18 and TRBJ1-2, with D unresolved. Germline V lookup: CDR1 KGHSH, CDR2 LQKENI. Deletions cut 1 base from V and 3 bases from J, with 9 bases between. CDR3 length equals 14 residues. CDR3 amino acids: CASSPLLGDYGYTF. For the CDR3, the DNA is TGTGCCAGCTCACCACTCCTGGGCGACTATGGCTACACCTTC.

The chain is built from TRBV20-1 and TRBJ1-3; 7 bases line up with TRBD1. After removal of 3 bases from V and 4 bases from J, the junction contained 0 bases not matched to a gene. Germline V gene lookup returns CDR1 DFQATT and CDR2 SNEGSKA (reference sequence). The CDR3 length is 12 residues. The CDR3 DNA is TGCAGTGCTAGGGACAGGGGAAACACCATATATTTT. As protein: CSARDRGNTIYF.